Presented here are 31 T cell receptor beta chains from one specimen sequenced in a study of pediatric ulcerative colitis (dated by TCRdb to between 2018 and 2020). The method was the immunoSEQ multiplex PCR assay. TCRdb provides this immuneACCESS table in a form limited to in-frame rearrangements. Some clones are lacking; in checked studies, under half of them reflect an unresolved V gene, and why the rest are absent is not known. The sample has about 64,000 clones on record, 85% to 90% of them singletons. The ten largest clones capture roughly 3.8% of the sample. Specimen: blood. The receptors come from a boy aged 10-17 years with severe ulcerative colitis.

The chain joins TRBV11-3 to TRBJ2-3; D remains ambiguous. The germline gives CDR1 SGHNT, CDR2 YENEEA. V was pared by 3 bases and J by 11 bases, with 15 bases between. CDR3 length: 13 residues. The CDR3, as DNA: TGTGCCAGCAGCTTGCCGTCTCGGGCAGAGCAGTATTTT. It encodes CASSLPSRAEQYF.

This clone has only a few counts. The chain recombines TRBV11-3 with TRBJ2-2, with D perhaps matching TRBD1 or TRBD2 (5 bases each). Trimming left V 6 bases short and J 0 bases short, with 17 bases between. There are 17 residues in the CDR3. Germline loops: CDR1 SGHNT, CDR2 YENEEA. The CDR3 nucleotides are TGTGCCAGCAGTCCTCGGGGACCAAGAACGAACACCGGGGAGCTGTTTTTT. It is translated as CASSPRGPRTNTGELFF. The variable domain in full, completed from reference TRBV11-3 and TRBJ2-2, reads EAGVVQSPRYKIIEKKQPVAFWCNPISGHNTLYWYLQNLGQGPELLIRYENEEAVDDSQLPKDRFSAERLKGVDSTLKIQPAELGDSAVYLCASSPRGPRTNTGELFFGEGSRLTVL.

V usage is TRBV29-1 and J usage is TRBJ2-5, with 9 bases matching TRBD1. V was pared by 5 bases and J by 1 base, with 2 bases of the junction left unmatched. This CDR3 has 13 amino acids. The germline V gene encodes CDR1 SQVTM and CDR2 ANQGSEA. CDR3 DNA: TGCAGCGTTTCGGGACAGGGCCAAGAGACCCAGTACTTC. Its protein is CSVSGQGQETQYF.

V is TRBV29-1 and J is TRBJ1-1; maybe TRBD1 (6 bases). This CDR3 has 12 residues. Germline V gene sequence: CDR1 SQVTM, CDR2 ANQGSEA. V lost 7 bases and J lost 9, with 18 bases in between. The CDR3 coding sequence is TGCAGCGCCCGGGGGCTGACAGGAAAAGCTTTCTTT. Protein sequence: CSARGLTGKAFF. Variable domain in full (rest from reference TRBV29-1 and TRBJ1-1): SAVISQKPSRDICQRGTSLTIQCQVDSQVTMMFWYRQQPGQSLTLIATANQGSEATYESGFVIDKFPISRPNLTFSTLTVSNMSPEDSSIYLCSARGLTGKAFFGQGTRLTVV.

V and J are TRBV5-1 and TRBJ2-1, with 9 bases fitting TRBD2. The V gene end was trimmed by 1 base and the J gene end by 4 bases; junction bases not matched to a gene: 6. CDR3 length: 16 residues. Germline CDR1 reads SGHRS; CDR2 reads YFSETQ. For the CDR3, the DNA is TGCGCCAGCAGCTTGCTACCTAGCGGGACTTACAATGAGCAGTTCTTC. Its translation: CASSLLPSGTYNEQFF.

V and J are TRBV5-6 and TRBJ2-1; D call uncertain. V was clipped by 2 bases and J by 2 bases, with 11 bases between them. This CDR3 is built from 15 residues. Germline V lookup: CDR1 SGHDT, CDR2 YYEEEE. This chain's CDR3 is CASSFPGFTYNEQFF. Written as DNA, the CDR3 is TGTGCCAGCAGCTTCCCGGGTTTTACCTACAATGAGCAGTTCTTC. The whole variable domain, remainder taken from reference TRBV5-6 and TRBJ2-1, is DAGVTQSPTHLIKTRGQQVTLRCSPKSGHDTVSWYQQALGQGPQFIFQYYEEEERQRGNFPDRFSGHQFPNYSSELNVNALLLGDSALYLCASSFPGFTYNEQFFGPGTRLTVL.

The gene calls are TRBV7-2 and TRBJ2-2, with D tentatively TRBD2 (6 bases). Germline CDR1 and CDR2: SGHTA and FQGNSA. V lost 5 bases, J lost 5 bases, and 12 bases lay in between. The length of the CDR3 is 14 residues. The CDR3 region is CASSHPSGTGELFF. The CDR3, as DNA: TGTGCCAGCAGCCACCCGAGCGGGACCGGGGAGCTGTTTTTT. The variable domain in full, completed from reference TRBV7-2 and TRBJ2-2, reads GAGVSQSPSNKVTEKGKDVELRCDPISGHTALYWYRQSLGQGLEFLIYFQGNSAPDKSGLPSDRFSAERTGGSVSTLTIQRTQQEDSAVYLCASSHPSGTGELFFGEGSRLTVL.

This chain joins TRBV29-1 and TRBJ2-2; TRBD2 is a possible D gene (6 bases). CDR3 length equals 15 residues. Germline CDR1 is SQVTM and CDR2 is ANQGSEA. Trimming took off 3 bases at V and 6 bases at J, with 17 bases between the two ends. In DNA form, the CDR3 reads TGCAGCGTTGACACGGCGTCAGGGAGGCCCGGGGAGCTGTTTTTT. This gives the protein CSVDTASGRPGELFF.

V gene TRBV7-9 combines with J gene TRBJ1-1; possible D gene TRBD1, 5 bases. This CDR3 has 12 residues. The germline V gene has CDR1 SEHNR and CDR2 FQNEAQ (reference sequence). V gave up 6 bases and J gave up 9 bases, with 14 bases separating them. The CDR3 nucleotides read TGTGCCAGCAGTCTAGGGGCCTATCAAGCTTTCTTT. This translates into CASSLGAYQAFF.

This chain joins TRBV6-7 and TRBJ2-4; 10 nucleotides line up with TRBD1. TRBV6-7 carries the ORF label, with uncertain function. V was clipped by 6 bases and J by 0 bases; unmatched bases: 8. CDR3 size: 17 residues. CDR3 amino acids: CASRSGTGVLAKNIQYF. DNA of the CDR3: TGTGCCAGCAGGTCCGGGACAGGGGTTTTAGCCAAAAACATTCAGTACTTC.

The gene calls are TRBV6-4 and TRBJ2-7, with 9 bases matching TRBD2. The CDR3 consists of 15 residues. V gave up 2 bases and J gave up 3 bases; unmatched junction bases: 5. Germline CDR1 and CDR2: MRHNA and SNTAGT. CDR3 residues: CASSDPPAGGYEQYF. CDR3 coding DNA: TGTGCCAGCAGTGACCCCCCAGCGGGAGGCTACGAGCAGTACTTC.

This clone came up once. This chain connects TRBV14 to TRBJ2-3; tentative D call: TRBD2 (5 bases). The V and J ends lost 0 bases and 5 bases respectively, with 12 bases between them. The V gene's germline CDR1 is SGHDN and CDR2 FVKESK. The CDR3 totals 15 residues. The CDR3 region has the DNA TGTGCCAGCAGCCAAGATGGCTGGGCGGGAGATACGCAGTATTTT. Encoded protein: CASSQDGWAGDTQYF.

The chain carries TRBV7-2 and TRBJ2-3; D is uncertain. Germline CDR1 SGHTA, CDR2 FQGNSA. The CDR3 has 13 residues. Trimming removed 4 bases from V and 3 bases from J, with 8 bases in between. As DNA, the CDR3 is TGTGCCAGCAGCTCAGATAGGACAGATACGCAGTATTTT. The encoded protein is CASSSDRTDTQYF.

V is TRBV29-1 and J is TRBJ1-2; TRBD1 matches 9 bases. The germline gives CDR1 SQVTM, CDR2 ANQGSEA. The CDR3 sequence is 14 residues long. Trimming took 3 bases from V and 8 from J; bases not matched to a gene: 10. CDR3 nucleotide sequence: TGCAGCGTTGAGCTTTTCGGGACAGGGTTGGGCTACACCTTC. This translates into CSVELFGTGLGYTF.

This clone is a singleton in its sample. The rearrangement uses TRBV10-3 and TRBJ1-5; 7 bases fit TRBD1. From germline, CDR1 is ENHRY and CDR2 SYGVKD. V dropped 5 bases and J dropped 5; count of bases not matched to a gene: 12. The CDR3 runs to 16 residues. CDR3 sequence reads: CAISPGGGLGDQPQHF. The DNA of the CDR3 is TGTGCCATCAGTCCCGGAGGGGGCCTTGGGGATCAGCCCCAGCATTTT.

J is TRBJ1-2 and V is TRBV9, with TRBD1 identical over 8 bases. Germline V CDR1 and CDR2: SGDLS, YYNGEE. The trim removed 2 bases at V and 5 bases at J, leaving 8 bases unmatched. This CDR3 has 15 amino acids. The CDR3 reads CASSVSGGPSYGYTF. CDR3 bases: TGTGCCAGCAGCGTCTCAGGGGGCCCTTCTTATGGCTACACCTTC.

This chain uses TRBV9 with TRBJ2-5, with TRBD2 as a possible D gene (5 bases). V was cut by 3 bases and J by 4 bases, with 10 bases left in between. The CDR3 consists of 13 residues. Germline assignment: CDR1 SGDLS and CDR2 YYNGEE. The CDR3 bases are TGTGCCAGCAGCGACCTCGGGGTAGAGACCCAGTACTTC. This gives the protein CASSDLGVETQYF.

The CDR3 DNA reads TGCGCCAGCAGAGGGGGAGATACGCAGTATTTT. Its translation is CASRGGDTQYF. V and J are TRBV4-1 and TRBJ2-3, with D maybe TRBD1 (6 bases). CDR1 and CDR2 (germline): MGHRA, YSYEKL. The CDR3 has 11 amino acids. The V and J ends lost 6 bases and 5 bases respectively, with 6 bases between them.

The chain recombines TRBV19 with TRBJ1-1, with TRBD1 as a possible D gene (5 bases). The germline V gene encodes CDR1 LNHDA and CDR2 SQIVND (reference sequence). This CDR3 spans 17 amino acids. The V and J ends lost 4 bases and 1 base respectively, with 19 bases between them. CDR3: CASSTKAAGEGNTEAFF. The CDR3 coding sequence is TGTGCCAGTAGTACAAAAGCGGCGGGGGAGGGGAACACTGAAGCTTTCTTT.

J is TRBJ1-2 and V is TRBV6-1; D perhaps matches TRBD1 (6 bases). From germline, CDR1 is MNHNS and CDR2 SASEGT. V gave up 7 bases and J gave up 8 bases, with 14 bases separating them. The CDR3 is 12 residues long. CDR3 amino acids: CASISGVEGYTF. The CDR3 DNA follows: TGTGCCAGCATCTCAGGGGTAGAGGGCTACACCTTC.

The CDR3 nucleotides are TGTGCCAGCAGTGGGACTAGCTGCACAGATACGCAGTATTTT. This codes for CASSGTSCTDTQYF. This chain joins TRBV6-4 and TRBJ2-3, with TRBD2 identical over 8 bases. CDR3 length: 14 residues. Germline V gives CDR1 MRHNA, CDR2 SNTAGT. V was clipped by 4 bases and J by 1 base; unmatched bases: 1.

CDR3 bases: TGTGCCTGGAGAATTAGCGGGAGGGCCAACACCGGGGAGCTGTTTTTT. Protein sequence: CAWRISGRANTGELFF. The genes are TRBV30 and TRBJ2-2, with 11 bases fitting TRBD2. V lost 3 bases to trimming and J lost 2 bases; unmatched junction nucleotides: 5. There are 16 residues in the CDR3. Looked up from germline, CDR1 is GTSNPN and CDR2 is SVGIG (reference sequence).

About this clone: A read error may produce the germline difference seen at one junction end. The chain couples TRBV5-1 to TRBJ2-2, with TRBD2 matching 9 bases. CDR3 length equals 15 residues. Germline loops: CDR1 SGHRS, CDR2 YFSETQ. CDR3 bases: TGCGCCAGCAGCTTCTCTAGCGGGAACTCCGGGGAGCTGTTTTTT. As protein: CASSFSSGNSGELFF.

This clone has just a few counts. The chain recombines TRBV9 with TRBJ2-1; TRBD2 matches at 13 bases. This CDR3 spans 18 amino acids. V shed 4 bases and J 6 bases; nucleotides not matched to a gene: 13. Germline assignment: CDR1 SGDLS and CDR2 YYNGEE. The CDR3 nucleotides read TGTGCCAGCAGCCCAGACGGGACTAGCGGGATGTTGATCAATGAGCAGTTCTTC. The encoded protein is CASSPDGTSGMLINEQFF.

This rearrangement joins TRBV5-6 to TRBJ2-3, with D perhaps matching TRBD1 or TRBD2 (5 bases each). The CDR3 is 14 residues long. Deletions cut 1 base from V and 4 bases from J, with 10 bases between. Germline loops: CDR1 SGHDT, CDR2 YYEEEE. CDR3 region: CASSLSWGSDTQYF. In DNA, the CDR3 is TGTGCCAGCAGCTTGTCTTGGGGGTCAGATACGCAGTATTTT.

The rearrangement joins TRBV10-2 to TRBJ2-7; 9 bases align to TRBD2. There are 17 residues in the CDR3. CDR1 and CDR2 from the germline V gene are WSHSY and SAAADI. With V trimmed by 4 bases and J by 2 bases, 12 bases remained unmatched. CDR3 in DNA: TGCGCCAGCAGTGTAAAACTAGCGGGCCCCCCGGCCTACGAGCAGTACTTC. Protein product: CASSVKLAGPPAYEQYF.

This sequence joins TRBV11-3 and TRBJ2-3; a possible D gene is TRBD2 (6 bases). Between the trimmed V and J ends, which lost 5 bases and 3 bases, there was a span of 21 bases. The CDR3 length is 17 residues. The germline CDR1 and CDR2 sequences are SGHNT and YENEEA. CDR3 in DNA: TGTGCCAGCAGCCTACGGACCGCGGCTAGCGAAACAGATACGCAGTATTTT. Its translation is CASSLRTAASETDTQYF.

The CDR3 region has the DNA TGTGCCAGCAGTTTAAATCCGGGGGCGTATGGTTACGAGCAGTACTTC. This encodes CASSLNPGAYGYEQYF. The V call is TRBV27, the J call TRBJ2-7; D possibly uses TRBD1 or TRBD2 (6 bases each). Germline assignment: CDR1 MNHEY and CDR2 SMNVEV (reference sequence). V lost 2 bases and J 4 bases, leaving 18 bases between the germline ends. This CDR3 is built from 16 residues.

The CDR3 DNA reads TGTGCCAGCAGTCGTTCTCGGGGGAATCAGCCCCAGCATTTT. The encoded protein is CASSRSRGNQPQHF. The chain is built from TRBV2 and TRBJ1-5; TRBD1 is a possible D gene (5 bases). V was clipped by 5 bases and J by 4 bases, with 12 bases between them. Germline V lookup: CDR1 SNHLY, CDR2 FYNNEI. This CDR3 has 14 amino acids. Together with reference TRBV2 and TRBJ1-5, the CDR3 gives the full variable domain: EPEVTQTPSHQVTQMGQEVILRCVPISNHLYFYWYRQILGQKVEFLVSFYNNEISEKSEIFDDQFSVERPDGSNFTLKIRSTKLEDSAMYFCASSRSRGNQPQHFGDGTRLSIL.

The rearrangement joins TRBV19 to TRBJ2-1; 8 bases match TRBD2. This CDR3 comprises 13 residues. Germline lookup yields CDR1 LNHDA and CDR2 SQIVND (reference sequence). V trimming: 8 bases; J trimming: 6 bases; junction bases outside the gene matches: 6. The CDR3 bases are TGTGCCAGTTCCGGGACTAGAGGCAATGAGCAGTTCTTC. Protein: CASSGTRGNEQFF.

The rearrangement uses TRBV29-1 and TRBJ1-1; D remains unclear. The CDR3 has 13 amino acids. CDR1 is SQVTM and CDR2 is ANQGSEA in the germline V gene. V dropped 0 bases and J dropped 4 bases, with 9 bases sitting between them. The CDR3 loop is CSVEEDFFTEAFF. The CDR3 nucleotides are TGCAGCGTTGAAGAGGACTTCTTCACTGAAGCTTTCTTT.